The 13 T cell receptor beta chains reported below all come from one sample, sequenced in a study of blood T cell repertoires in COVID-19. The data were produced by immunoSEQ multiplex PCR, yet TCRdb's version contains in-frame clones alone and is incomplete. The table includes under 200,000 clones, about nine tenths detected once. The sequenced material came from peripheral blood. The receptors originated from a woman aged 60-75 years who had recovered from COVID-19.

The V gene is TRBV28, the J gene TRBJ1-6; weak D call: TRBD1 (5 bases). Per germline, CDR1 MDHEN and CDR2 SYDVKM. This CDR3 is built from 16 residues. V gave up 2 bases and J gave up 10 bases, with 18 bases separating them. The CDR3 coding sequence is TGTGCCAGCAGTTTAGTTGGCGCAGGGTGGCACTCACCCCTCCACTTT. Translated: CASSLVGAGWHSPLHF.

V usage is TRBV4-1 and J usage is TRBJ2-5; 7 positions agree with TRBD2. CDR1 and CDR2 (germline): MGHRA, YSYEKL. V lost 5 bases to trimming and J lost 5 bases; unmatched junction nucleotides: 14. CDR3 size: 16 residues. The CDR3 DNA sequence: TGCGCCAGCAGCTTGCGACTCGAGACTAGCTATGAGACCCAGTACTTC. Translated: CASSLRLETSYETQYF.

V is TRBV18 and J is TRBJ2-1; D is unclear. Trimming shortened V by 3 bases and J by 9 bases, and 6 bases separated the two germline ends. The CDR3 contains 11 residues. Germline V CDR1 and CDR2: KGHSH, LQKENI. CDR3 coding DNA: TGTGCCAGCTCACCTCGACTTGAGCAGTTCTTC. The encoded protein is CASSPRLEQFF.

V gene TRBV28 combines with J gene TRBJ1-2; D is possibly TRBD1 (6 bases). Germline values: CDR1 MDHEN, CDR2 SYDVKM. This CDR3 is 16 amino acids long. The V end was cut by 4 bases, the J end by 0 bases, with 15 bases between. The CDR3 is CASSSFPGTTNYGYTF. The DNA of the CDR3 is TGTGCCAGCAGTTCCTTCCCCGGGACAACTAACTATGGCTACACCTTC.

The chain employs TRBV5-1 and TRBJ1-1, with D possibly being TRBD1 (6 bases). The germline V gene has CDR1 SGHRS and CDR2 YFSETQ. V lost 4 bases to trimming and J lost 1 base, with 14 bases between them. CDR3 size: 15 residues. CDR3 in DNA: TGCGCCAGCAGCGATGGAGACAGGCAGAACACTGAAGCTTTCTTT. It encodes CASSDGDRQNTEAFF.

The chain employs TRBV10-3 and TRBJ2-7; tentatively, D is TRBD2 (7 bases). The ends were cut back, 6 bases at V and 6 bases at J, with 18 bases in the middle. The CDR3 totals 14 residues. CDR1 and CDR2 (germline): ENHRY, SYGVKD. In DNA, the CDR3 is TGTGCCATCAGGGGGGCTAGCGGCCTCGGCGAGCAGTACTTC. It yields the protein CAIRGASGLGEQYF.

The V call is TRBV13, the J call TRBJ1-3; D possibly corresponds to TRBD1 (5 bases). Trimming removed 2 bases from V and 0 bases from J, with 14 bases in between. The CDR3 has 17 amino acids. In germline, CDR1 is PRHDT, CDR2 FYEKMQ (reference sequence). The CDR3 coding sequence is TGTGCCAGCAGCTTAACTTCAGGGTTCAGCTCTGGAAACACCATATATTTT. This translates into CASSLTSGFSSGNTIYF.

The chain joins TRBV12-3 or TRBV12-4 to TRBJ2-5; D gene unclear. Trimming cost V 3 bases and J 3 bases, with 8 bases left between them. The CDR3 covers 13 residues. The CDR3 is CASSLFTEETQYF. CDR3 bases: TGTGCCAGCAGTTTGTTCACGGAAGAGACCCAGTACTTC.

The rearrangement links TRBV5-6 to TRBJ1-2; unclear D gene. Germline CDR1 reads SGHDT; CDR2 reads YYEEEE. The germline V and J ends were trimmed by 6 bases and 3 bases, with 6 bases remaining between them. The CDR3 length is 11 residues. CDR3 coding DNA: TGTGCCAGCATGAAGCACTATGGCTACACCTTC. Translated: CASMKHYGYTF.

This chain uses TRBV20-1 with TRBJ1-1; no clear D gene. The CDR3 runs 12 residues. The germline CDR1 and CDR2 sequences are DFQATT and SNEGSKA (reference sequence). Trimming cost V 3 bases and J 6 bases, with 11 bases left between them. In nucleotides, the CDR3 is TGCAGTGCTAGTGGAGGGAGGGCTGAAGCTTTCTTT. This codes for CSASGGRAEAFF.

This sequence joins TRBV28 and TRBJ1-2; 7 bases fit TRBD1. Germline values: CDR1 MDHEN, CDR2 SYDVKM. V lost 6 bases and J lost 7; bases outside the gene matches: 11. This CDR3 has 14 amino acids. CDR3 sequence reads: CASSPRGTDGGYTF. The DNA of the CDR3 is TGTGCCAGCAGCCCTAGGGGGACAGACGGTGGCTACACCTTC.

This chain links TRBV11-2 with TRBJ2-7, with 9 bases that match TRBD1. Per the germline V gene, CDR1 is SGHAT and CDR2 is FQNNGV. V gave up 1 base and J gave up 4 bases; unmatched junction bases: 8. The CDR3 covers 16 residues. CDR3: CASSLGPSGQGYEQYF. The CDR3 DNA follows: TGTGCCAGCAGCTTAGGACCTTCGGGACAGGGATACGAGCAGTACTTC.

V is TRBV4-2 and J is TRBJ1-3; TRBD1 matches 9 bases. The germline CDR1 and CDR2 sequences are LGHNA and YNFKEQ. The CDR3 totals 16 residues. Trimming at V came to 4 bases and at J to 2 bases, leaving 6 bases not matched to a gene. CDR3 in amino acids: CASSRNTGGPGNTIYF. In DNA, the CDR3 is TGTGCCAGCAGCCGAAATACAGGGGGCCCTGGAAACACCATATATTTT.